These 21 T cell receptor beta chains were sequenced from one sample in a study of T cell repertoires in cytomegalovirus infection. Each CDR3 protein gets one entry after TCRdb re-called the reads with MiXCR. The sample consists of around 34,000 distinct CDR3 sequences, 52% of them appearing once. Their target antigens are unknown. Source: CD8+ T cells from cultured PBMCs, taken from culture after CMV antigen stimulation. The receptors derive from a human donor in good health (CMV status not recorded). Some clones in this sample may be carry-over from other donors' samples.

The rearrangement joins TRBV7-9 to TRBJ2-5, with D possibly called TRBD1 or TRBD2 (5 bases each). Germline V gives CDR1 SEHNR, CDR2 FQNEAQ (reference sequence). The CDR3 sequence is 15 residues long. V was clipped by 5 bases and J by 2 bases, with 15 bases between them. The CDR3 loop is CASSPPGRIQETQYF. CDR3 DNA: TGTGCCAGCAGCCCTCCGGGACGGATTCAAGAGACCCAGTACTTC.

As for this clonotype: A read error may explain this, as a much larger clone is one base away. The chain uses TRBV7-8 and TRBJ2-3, with TRBD2 matching 10 bases. This CDR3 is built from 17 residues. Germline trimming cut 4 bases from V and 6 bases from J; bases unmatched to any gene: 13. Germline V CDR1 and CDR2: SGHVS, FQNEAQ. This CDR3 is CASSSTPSGRVKDTQYF. The CDR3, as DNA: TGTGCCAGCAGCTCGACTCCCAGCGGGAGGGTCAAGGATACGCAGTATTTT. The full variable domain, completed using reference TRBV7-8 and TRBJ2-3, is GAGVSQSPRYKVAKRGQDVALRCDPISGHVSLFWYQQALGQGPEFLTYFQNEAQLDKSGLPSDRFFAERPEGSVSTLKIQRTQQEDSAVYLCASSSTPSGRVKDTQYFGPGTRLTVL.

The J gene is TRBJ2-7, the V gene TRBV20-1, with 9 bases fitting TRBD1. CDR3 length: 18 residues. The V gene end was trimmed by 3 bases and the J gene end by 3 bases; junction bases not matched to a gene: 18. Germline assignment: CDR1 DFQATT and CDR2 SNEGSKA (reference sequence). The CDR3 is CSASEVQGASFQFYEQYF. CDR3 bases: TGCAGTGCTAGTGAGGTACAGGGGGCTTCGTTTCAATTCTACGAGCAGTACTTC.

The chain joins TRBV20-1 to TRBJ2-5; 8 bases match TRBD2. From germline, CDR1 is DFQATT and CDR2 SNEGSKA (reference sequence). The CDR3 length is 16 residues. Trimming removed 5 bases from V and 5 bases from J; junction bases left unmatched: 16. For the CDR3, the DNA is TGCAGTGCTCCTTTCCTGGGGGCGCGGGGGGTGGAGACCCAGTACTTC. Its protein is CSAPFLGARGVETQYF.

The V and J genes are TRBV29-1 and TRBJ2-1; D possibly corresponds to TRBD1 (5 bases). Germline V gene sequence: CDR1 SQVTM, CDR2 ANQGSEA. CDR3 length equals 13 residues. V lost 5 bases and J lost 0, with 8 bases in between. The CDR3 here is CSVQTDSYNEQFF. In nucleotides, the CDR3 is TGCAGCGTTCAGACAGACTCCTACAATGAGCAGTTCTTC.

The chain carries TRBV3-1 and TRBJ2-3, with D unclear. In germline, CDR1 is LGHDT, CDR2 YNNKEL (reference sequence). The length of the CDR3 is 14 residues. Trimming shortened V by 4 bases and J by 0 bases, and 8 bases separated the two germline ends. The CDR3 loop is CASSPFGSTDTQYF. CDR3 in DNA: TGTGCCAGCAGCCCTTTCGGTAGCACAGATACGCAGTATTTT.

As DNA, the CDR3 is TGTGCCAGCAGCCAAGAGCCGGTCGGAGCGGGTTCCTACGAGCAGTACTTC. Its protein product is CASSQEPVGAGSYEQYF. The chain employs TRBV14 and TRBJ2-7, with a possible D match to TRBD2 (6 bases). V was cut by 0 bases and J by 1 base, with 16 bases left in between. The germline V gene has CDR1 SGHDN and CDR2 FVKESK. This CDR3 is 17 amino acids long.

The genes are TRBV20-1 and TRBJ1-1; a possible D gene is TRBD1 (5 bases). This CDR3 spans 13 amino acids. Trimming stripped 6 bases from V and 1 base from J, with 12 bases between. Germline CDR1 DFQATT, CDR2 SNEGSKA (reference sequence). DNA of the CDR3: TGCAGTGCCATAACAGGAGGGAACACTGAAGCTTTCTTT. Its translation: CSAITGGNTEAFF.

The chain is built from TRBV7-6 and TRBJ2-5; D tentatively reads TRBD1 or TRBD2 (5 bases each). There are 13 residues in the CDR3. The ends were cut back, 3 bases at V and 6 bases at J, with 11 bases in the middle. Germline V gene data show CDR1 as SGHVS and CDR2 as FNYEAQ. CDR3 sequence: CASSFSQGQTQYF. In DNA, the CDR3 is TGTGCCAGCAGCTTTAGCCAGGGACAGACCCAGTACTTC. Using reference TRBV7-6 and TRBJ2-5 for the parts outside the CDR3, the full variable domain is GAGVSQSPRYKVTKRGQDVALRCDPISGHVSLYWYRQALGQGPEFLTYFNYEAQQDKSGLPNDRFSAERPEGSISTLTIQRTEQRDSAMYRCASSFSQGQTQYFGPGTRLLVL.

This sequence joins TRBV7-9 and TRBJ1-1; 9 bases are a match to TRBD1. V lost 5 bases to trimming and J lost 7 bases; unmatched junction nucleotides: 11. The CDR3 is made up of 15 amino acids. From germline, CDR1 is SEHNR and CDR2 FQNEAQ (reference sequence). The CDR3 region has the DNA TGTGCCAGCAGCCCCAGCGGGACAGGGAGGGGTGAAGCTTTCTTT. Its translation is CASSPSGTGRGEAFF.

The DNA for the CDR3 is TGTGCCAGCAGCGTAGACTTGGGACAGGGGCCTCCGTATGGCTACACCTTC. Protein sequence: CASSVDLGQGPPYGYTF. This sequence joins TRBV9 and TRBJ1-2; 10 positions match TRBD1. This CDR3 comprises 17 residues. Losses at the gene ends were 0 bases for V and 5 bases for J; bases not matched to a gene: 10. Germline CDR1 and CDR2: SGDLS and YYNGEE.

This clonotype was counted between two and nine times. The chain employs TRBV7-8 and TRBJ1-4; D remains unclear. Trimming removed 4 bases from V and 8 bases from J, with 11 bases in between. Germline CDR1 and CDR2: SGHVS and FQNEAQ. The CDR3 runs to 13 residues. The CDR3 region has the DNA TGTGCCAGCAGCTCTAGAGTGGACGAAAAACTGTTTTTT. Translated: CASSSRVDEKLFF.

J is TRBJ1-1 and V is TRBV19, with D unresolved. The CDR3 sequence is 15 residues long. Germline CDR1 is LNHDA and CDR2 is SQIVND (reference sequence). Between the trimmed V and J ends, which lost 1 base and 7 bases, there was a span of 16 bases. CDR3 region: CASSIAIGSVNEAFF. The CDR3 DNA is TGTGCCAGTAGTATAGCGATCGGATCGGTGAATGAAGCTTTCTTT.

The gene calls are TRBV7-9 and TRBJ1-1; D is unresolved. The CDR3 is made up of 14 amino acids. CDR1 is SEHNR, CDR2 FQNEAQ, per germline (reference sequence). Between the trimmed V and J ends, which lost 3 bases and 6 bases, there was a span of 14 bases. CDR3 DNA: TGTGCCAGCAGCTTCGTAGAGGCGATTGCTGAAGCTTTCTTT. It specifies CASSFVEAIAEAFF.

This clonotype occurred once. The chain links TRBV10-3 to TRBJ1-1, with D tentatively TRBD1 (5 bases). The CDR3 has 15 residues. Germline-derived CDR1 and CDR2 are ENHRY and SYGVKD. Trimming left V 3 bases short and J 1 base short, with 12 bases between. The CDR3 sequence is CAISEADIRNTEAFF. In nucleotides, the CDR3 is TGTGCCATCAGTGAAGCGGACATTAGGAACACTGAAGCTTTCTTT.

This clonotype was counted once. The chain uses TRBV28 and TRBJ2-5, with D unresolved. This CDR3 region has 14 residues. V lost 7 bases and J 5 bases, leaving 17 bases between the germline ends. Germline values: CDR1 MDHEN, CDR2 SYDVKM. In nucleotides, the CDR3 is TGTGCCAGCACCCCCGCTTTCCCCCTGGAGACCCAGTACTTC. It encodes CASTPAFPLETQYF.

J is TRBJ2-1 and V is TRBV19, with 9 nucleotides matching TRBD2. Germline lookup yields CDR1 LNHDA and CDR2 SQIVND (reference sequence). Trimming took 7 bases from V and 5 from J; bases not matched to a gene: 9. The CDR3 spans 15 residues. CDR3 coding DNA: TGTGCCAGTAAATCGAGAGCGGGAGGAAACAATGAGCAGTTCTTC. This encodes CASKSRAGGNNEQFF.

The chain has TRBV19 and TRBJ2-2, with D perhaps matching TRBD1 (6 bases). Trimming left V 7 bases short and J 0 bases short, with 15 bases between. The CDR3 length is 16 residues. Germline V CDR1 and CDR2: LNHDA, SQIVND (reference sequence). Written as DNA, the CDR3 is TGTGCCAGTACCTGGAAGGGGACACCGAACACCGGGGAGCTGTTTTTT. Protein sequence: CASTWKGTPNTGELFF.

This clonotype was counted at least ten times. V gene TRBV7-3 combines with J gene TRBJ2-7, with D perhaps assigned TRBD1 or TRBD2 (5 bases each). Trimming shortened V by 5 bases and J by 4 bases, and 18 bases separated the two germline ends. Germline CDR1 is SGHTA and CDR2 is FQGTGA. CDR3 size: 15 residues. CDR3 protein: CASSLDRDAGYEQYF. The DNA for the CDR3 is TGTGCCAGCAGCCTCGACCGGGACGCAGGATACGAGCAGTACTTC.

This clonotype was picked up many times. The chain uses TRBV15 and TRBJ1-4; 8 bases align to TRBD1. CDR1 is LNHNV and CDR2 is YYDKDF in the germline V gene (reference sequence). The CDR3 runs 13 residues. With V trimmed by 8 bases and J by 8 bases, 7 bases remained unmatched. The CDR3 region is CATLDRGQEKLFF. The CDR3 bases are TGTGCCACCCTCGACAGGGGACAAGAAAAACTGTTTTTT.

The chain combines TRBV7-2 with TRBJ2-1, with TRBD1 as a possible D gene (6 bases). The V end lost 1 base, the J end lost 16 bases, and 26 bases lay between the germline ends. CDR3 length: 16 amino acids. Germline V gives CDR1 SGHTA, CDR2 FQGNSA. In DNA, the CDR3 is TGTGCCAGCAGCTTAGAGGTGGGATGGGTGGGGGTTGGGGGCTTCTTC. It encodes CASSLEVGWVGVGGFF.